This T cell receptor beta chain was obtained from a study of shared clonotypes between healthy human individuals. The wider study: A donor's plate count was three for CD4 naive and three for CD4 memory; CD8 naive had two and CD8 memory one.

Clones were read by immunoSEQ multiplex PCR, and TCRdb kept only the in-frame ones, dropping some. The sample has about 1.5 million clones, roughly 95% seen once. Findings and limits, study-wide: Apart from blood, nothing was sampled; tissue repertoires likely differ.

Germline V gene data show CDR1 as SGHRS and CDR2 as YFSETQ. V lost 3 bases, J lost 2 bases, and 17 bases lay in between. The CDR3 consists of 17 residues. A remark on this clone: The antigen is unknown.

The source material was naive CD4+ T cells sorted from blood. Subset described: CD45RA+ positively selected. J is TRBJ1-4 and V is TRBV5-1, with D perhaps TRBD1 (5 bases). This clonotype was sampled from a man aged 25-45 years in good health. CDR3 protein: CASSSRPWGTTNEKLFF. DNA for the CDR3: TGCGCCAGCAGCTCCCGCCCCTGGGGGACCACTAATGAAAAACTGTTTTTT.